The clone carrying this T cell receptor beta chain was recorded many times. What it recognizes is unknown. A much larger clone is a single base away; this may be a read error. MiXCR re-clonotyped the PCR reads for TCRdb. The data contain fewer than 35,000 clones, roughly 30% of them singletons. This sample was taken from a study of metastatic and nonmetastatic thyroid tumors. Study-wide context: The study looked at repertoires side by side in blood and in tumor or nodule tissue from malignant and benign thyroid patients. Points from the study as a whole: Malignant thyroid tumors reportedly exceeded benign nodules significantly in TCR beta diversity, with the difference appearing in blood and tumor.

No patient had received any treatment before thyroid surgery. The CDR3 runs to 14 residues. Germline V gene lookup returns CDR1 MDHEN and CDR2 SYDVKM. The V end was cut by 1 base, the J end by 10 bases, with 13 bases between. Sequencing was performed on blood. This clonotype originated in a female donor with papillary thyroid cancer or a benign thyroid nodule (not recorded which). Some clones in this sample may be carry-over from other donors' samples. The chain couples TRBV28 to TRBJ2-2; perhaps TRBD2 as D (6 bases). CDR3 sequence: CASSLSRDPEELFF. The CDR3 DNA reads TGTGCCAGCAGTTTATCGCGGGACCCCGAGGAGCTGTTTTTT.